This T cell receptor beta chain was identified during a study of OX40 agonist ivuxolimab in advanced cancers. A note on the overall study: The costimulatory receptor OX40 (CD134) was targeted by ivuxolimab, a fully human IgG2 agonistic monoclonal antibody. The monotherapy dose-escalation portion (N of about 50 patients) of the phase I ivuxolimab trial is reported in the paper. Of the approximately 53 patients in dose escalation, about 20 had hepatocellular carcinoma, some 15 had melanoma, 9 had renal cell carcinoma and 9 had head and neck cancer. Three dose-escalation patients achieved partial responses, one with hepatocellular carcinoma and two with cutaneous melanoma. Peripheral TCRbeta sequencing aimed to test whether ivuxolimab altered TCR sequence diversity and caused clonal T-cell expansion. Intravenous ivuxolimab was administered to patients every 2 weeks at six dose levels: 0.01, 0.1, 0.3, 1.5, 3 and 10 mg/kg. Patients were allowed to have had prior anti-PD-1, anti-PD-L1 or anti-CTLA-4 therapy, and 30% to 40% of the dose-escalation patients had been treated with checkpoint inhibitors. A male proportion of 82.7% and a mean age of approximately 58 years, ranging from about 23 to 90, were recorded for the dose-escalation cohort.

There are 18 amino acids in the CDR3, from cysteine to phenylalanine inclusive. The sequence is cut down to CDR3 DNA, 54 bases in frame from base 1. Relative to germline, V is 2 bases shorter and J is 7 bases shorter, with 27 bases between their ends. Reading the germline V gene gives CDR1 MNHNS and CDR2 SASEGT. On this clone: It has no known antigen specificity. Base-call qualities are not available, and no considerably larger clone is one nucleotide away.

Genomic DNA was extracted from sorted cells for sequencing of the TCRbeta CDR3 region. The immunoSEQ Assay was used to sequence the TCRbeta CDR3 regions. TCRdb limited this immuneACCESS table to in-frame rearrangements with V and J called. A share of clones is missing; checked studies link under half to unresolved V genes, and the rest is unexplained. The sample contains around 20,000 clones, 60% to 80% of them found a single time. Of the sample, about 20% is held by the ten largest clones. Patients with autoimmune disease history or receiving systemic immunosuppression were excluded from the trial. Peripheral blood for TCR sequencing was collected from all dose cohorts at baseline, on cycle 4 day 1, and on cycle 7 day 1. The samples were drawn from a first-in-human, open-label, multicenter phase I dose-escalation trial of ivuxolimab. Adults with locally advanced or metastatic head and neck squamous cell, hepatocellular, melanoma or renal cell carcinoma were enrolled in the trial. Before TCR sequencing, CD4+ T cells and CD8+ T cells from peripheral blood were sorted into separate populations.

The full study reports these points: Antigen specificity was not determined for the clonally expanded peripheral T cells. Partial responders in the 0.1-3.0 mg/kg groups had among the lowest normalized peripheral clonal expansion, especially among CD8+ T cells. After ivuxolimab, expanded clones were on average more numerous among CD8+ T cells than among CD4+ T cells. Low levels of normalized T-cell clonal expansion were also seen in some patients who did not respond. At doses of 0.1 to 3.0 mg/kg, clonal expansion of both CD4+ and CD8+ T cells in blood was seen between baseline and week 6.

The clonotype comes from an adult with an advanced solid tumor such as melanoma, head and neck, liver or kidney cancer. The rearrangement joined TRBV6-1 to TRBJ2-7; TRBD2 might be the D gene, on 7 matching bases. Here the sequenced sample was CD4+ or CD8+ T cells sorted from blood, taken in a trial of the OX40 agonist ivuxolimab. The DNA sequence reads TGTGCCAGCAGTGAATGGAGACAGGCGGGACTACCTACGGGGGAGCAGTACTTC. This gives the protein CASSEWRQAGLPTGEQYF.